This T cell receptor beta chain was recovered during a study of shared clonotypes between healthy human individuals. Germline lookup yields CDR1 SGHTA and CDR2 FQGTGA. The CDR3 spans 15 residues. V was clipped by 1 base and J by 1 base, with 9 bases between them. Each sorted subset replicate got 200 ng genomic DNA, roughly 27,000 genomes. Clones were sequenced by immunoSEQ multiplex PCR, and TCRdb holds only the in-frame ones, with some missing. The table shows some 2,500,000 clones, with under 95% occurring only once. This clone was observed once. Sequences were obtained from naive CD4+ T cells from PBMCs. The subset is: CD45RA+ positively selected. The J gene is TRBJ2-3, the V gene TRBV7-3; no reliable D call. This sequence was found in a man younger than 30 in good health. Some clones in this sample may be carry-over from other donors' samples. The CDR3 nucleotides are TGTGCCAGCAGCTTAAGCCCCGAGCGCACAGATACGCAGTATTTT. This codes for CASSLSPERTDTQYF.